One sample yielded the 29 T cell receptor beta chains listed below, sequenced in a study of blood T cells in healthy people across ages (dated by TCRdb to 2014 to 2015). The library was generated by 5' RACE. The sequencer listed for this sample is Illumina HiSeq 2500. A second PCR of 7 to 11 cycles was run with a J-beta primer mix and a sample-barcoded 5' primer. The raw public reads went through TCRdb reprocessing: fastp at Q25, MiXCR clone calling, in-frame beta chains kept. Duplicate CDR3 protein sequences are folded into a single record with the most common DNA and genes. Recorded for this sample are about a million distinct CDR3 sequences; around 46% of them occurred a single time. 13% of the sample is held by the ten biggest clonotypes. The sample comprised blood. The receptors shown here come from a man in his thirties or forties in good health.

The chain is built from TRBV7-3 and TRBJ2-5; D possibly corresponds to TRBD1 (6 bases). From germline, CDR1 is SGHTA and CDR2 FQGTGA. CDR3 length: 14 amino acids. Deletions cut 4 bases from V and 3 bases from J, with 12 bases between. This chain's CDR3 is CASSSQGSEETQYF. CDR3 DNA: TGTGCCAGCAGCTCACAGGGCTCCGAAGAGACCCAGTACTTC.

This clonotype was seen ten or more times. The CDR3 bases are TGCGCCAGCAGCCATGCCGGGGACTCCTACGAGCAGTACTTC. Protein product: CASSHAGDSYEQYF. The chain recombines TRBV4-1 with TRBJ2-7; a weak D match, TRBD2 (5 bases). Looked up from germline, CDR1 is MGHRA and CDR2 is YSYEKL. The CDR3 runs to 14 residues. Deletions cut 3 bases from V and 0 bases from J, with 9 bases between.

The chain is built from TRBV20-1 and TRBJ2-3; the match to TRBD2 covers 8 bases. This CDR3 region has 16 residues. V lost 6 bases and J lost 0; bases outside the gene matches: 11. Germline CDR1 and CDR2: DFQATT and SNEGSKA (reference sequence). CDR3 sequence (DNA): TGCAGTGCACAAACCCTAGCGGGTACTAGCACAGATACGCAGTATTTT. Translation: CSAQTLAGTSTDTQYF.

The rearrangement uses TRBV7-2 and TRBJ2-7, with TRBD1 as a possible D gene (6 bases). There are 15 residues in the CDR3. Trimming removed 5 bases at V and 7 bases at J, with 21 bases between. CDR1 is SGHTA and CDR2 is FQGNSA in the germline V gene. The CDR3 sequence: CASSGRGPSIGEQYF. For the CDR3, the DNA is TGTGCCAGCAGCGGCAGGGGACCCTCTATCGGAGAGCAGTACTTC.

About this clonotype: Possible read error: a much larger clone is one base away. The chain recombines TRBV4-1 with TRBJ2-3, with 7 bases fitting TRBD2. J was trimmed by 5 bases and V by 6 bases; bases with no gene match: 11. The CDR3 spans 15 residues. Per germline, CDR1 MGHRA and CDR2 YSYEKL. CDR3 in amino acids: CASRDITGREDTQYF. Written as DNA, the CDR3 is TGCGCCAGCAGAGATATTACGGGGAGGGAAGATACGCAGTATTTT.

CDR3 loop: CASSVGGRDTEAFF. The CDR3 DNA reads TGTGCCAGCAGCGTAGGGGGGCGTGACACTGAAGCTTTCTTT. This chain connects TRBV9 to TRBJ1-1; D might be TRBD1 (6 bases). The CDR3 consists of 14 residues. Germline lookup yields CDR1 SGDLS and CDR2 YYNGEE. Trimming removed 0 bases from V and 3 bases from J, with 9 bases in between.

This clonotype was seen once. The DNA for the CDR3 is TGCGCCAGCAGCCAAGAAGGGGGGGGCACGAACACCGGGGAGCTGTTTTTT. It encodes CASSQEGGGTNTGELFF. The rearrangement links TRBV4-1 to TRBJ2-2; tentative D call: TRBD2 (7 bases). Germline V gene lookup returns CDR1 MGHRA and CDR2 YSYEKL. Between the trimmed V and J ends, which lost 0 bases and 0 bases, there was a span of 11 bases. The CDR3 has 17 amino acids.

The chain combines TRBV12-3 or TRBV12-4 with TRBJ2-5; 8 positions match TRBD2. The CDR3 extends over 16 amino acids. The V segment lost 2 bases and the J segment 3 bases; nucleotides outside the gene matches: 8. CDR3 nucleotides: TGTGCCAGCAGTTTAAGTGGCGGGGGGCCCGAAGAGACCCAGTACTTC. This encodes CASSLSGGGPEETQYF.

The V call is TRBV2, the J call TRBJ2-7, with 12 bases identical to TRBD1. The CDR3 runs 17 residues. The V segment lost 5 bases and the J segment 0 bases; nucleotides outside the gene matches: 8. Per the germline V gene, CDR1 is SNHLY and CDR2 is FYNNEI. The chain's CDR3 is CASSWDRGRSISYEQYF. The CDR3 region has the DNA TGTGCCAGCAGTTGGGACAGGGGGCGAAGCATCTCCTACGAGCAGTACTTC.

This chain connects TRBV7-7 to TRBJ2-5; D gene unclear. The germline V and J ends were trimmed by 3 bases and 1 base, with 12 bases remaining between them. The CDR3 has 15 amino acids. The germline gives CDR1 SSHAT, CDR2 FNYEAQ (reference sequence). CDR3 nucleotides: TGTGCCAGCAGCTTCGGGCAAAGTCCCCAAGAGACCCAGTACTTC. Amino acid sequence: CASSFGQSPQETQYF.

The DNA for the CDR3 is TGTGCCAGCAGCGTAGGGGATAGCGGGGGTGTAGAGACCCAGTACTTC. Its translation: CASSVGDSGGVETQYF. The chain combines TRBV9 with TRBJ2-5; 9 nucleotides agree with TRBD2. Per the germline V gene, CDR1 is SGDLS and CDR2 is YYNGEE. The CDR3 length is 16 residues. After removal of 0 bases from V and 4 bases from J, the junction contained 7 bases not matched to a gene.

The chain carries TRBV27 and TRBJ1-2; 7 bases agree with TRBD1. This CDR3 has 13 residues. Per germline, CDR1 MNHEY and CDR2 SMNVEV (reference sequence). The V gene end was trimmed by 7 bases and the J gene end by 4 bases; junction bases not matched to a gene: 6. The DNA of the CDR3 is TGTGCCAGCAATCCCGGGGACAGCTATGGCTACACCTTC. Encoded protein: CASNPGDSYGYTF.

This clonotype was detected ten times or more. The chain has TRBV6-5 and TRBJ2-7, with a tentative D call TRBD1 (6 bases). Germline V lookup: CDR1 MNHEY, CDR2 SVGAGI. This CDR3 region has 14 residues. V shed 5 bases and J shed 0 bases, with 11 bases lying between them. The CDR3 nucleotides read TGTGCCAGCAGTCGGACAGCCAGCTCCTACGAGCAGTACTTC. Protein product: CASSRTASSYEQYF.

The CDR3 DNA reads TGTGCCAGCAGGACACTAGACAGGGGGCAAGAGACCCAGTACTTC. As protein: CASRTLDRGQETQYF. The rearrangement joins TRBV11-2 to TRBJ2-5; 9 bases agree with TRBD1. CDR1 is SGHAT and CDR2 is FQNNGV in the germline V gene. The CDR3 has 15 residues. With V trimmed by 6 bases and J by 2 bases, 7 bases remained unmatched.

The chain employs TRBV12-3 or TRBV12-4 and TRBJ2-5, with 10 bases aligning to TRBD2. This CDR3 is built from 15 residues. V lost 7 bases, J lost 11 bases, and 16 bases stayed unmatched. Written as DNA, the CDR3 is TGTGCCAGCACCCCGGGGACTAGCGTTTACAATGAGCAGTACTTC. It is translated as CASTPGTSVYNEQYF.

The V gene is TRBV6-6, the J gene TRBJ1-2, with 8 bases identical to TRBD1. There are 14 residues in the CDR3. With V trimmed by 0 bases and J by 8 bases, 5 bases remained unmatched. Germline V gene sequence: CDR1 MNHNY, CDR2 SVGAGI (reference sequence). The CDR3 loop reads CASSYSGQGEGYTF. The CDR3 DNA is TGTGCCAGCAGTTACTCTGGACAGGGAGAAGGCTACACCTTC.

Only a few counts were recorded for this clonotype. This sequence joins TRBV4-1 and TRBJ2-3; 10 bases line up with TRBD1. V shed 3 bases and J 0 bases; nucleotides not matched to a gene: 3. The germline gives CDR1 MGHRA, CDR2 YSYEKL. The CDR3 runs 16 residues. CDR3 DNA: TGCGCCAGCAGCCACTTGGACAGGGGGAGCACAGATACGCAGTATTTT. Translated: CASSHLDRGSTDTQYF.

This rearrangement joins TRBV29-1 to TRBJ1-2, with a tentative D call TRBD1 (5 bases). CDR3 length equals 13 residues. Between the trimmed V and J ends, which lost 2 bases and 4 bases, there was a span of 11 bases. The germline CDR1 and CDR2 sequences are SQVTM and ANQGSEA. In DNA form, the CDR3 reads TGCAGCGTTGAACGGGCAGGGTCCTATGGCTACACCTTC. It yields the protein CSVERAGSYGYTF.

This clonotype was recorded a few times. This chain uses TRBV5-1 with TRBJ2-4; D uncertain. The J call is doubtful: the DNA matches TRBJ2-7 better. Looked up from germline, CDR1 is SGHRS and CDR2 is YFSETQ. The CDR3 totals 14 residues. CDR3 residues: CASSLGSGNYEQYF. CDR3 sequence (DNA): TGCGCCAGCAGCTTGGGATCTGGAAACTACGAGCAGTACTTC.

Notes on this clonotype: At one end, the junction sequence differs from germline, possibly due to a read error. This chain links TRBV9 with TRBJ1-1, with D possibly TRBD1 on 6 matching bases. Germline V lookup: CDR1 SGDLS, CDR2 YYNGEE. The length of the CDR3 is 13 residues. For the CDR3, the DNA is TGTGCCAGCAGTCCACAGGGTCGGGGTGAAGTTTTCTTT. Translating it yields CASSPQGRGEVFF.

This clonotype has a handful of counts. The rearrangement joins TRBV6-1 to TRBJ2-1; 16 bases match TRBD2. Losses at the gene ends were 6 bases for V and 7 bases for J; bases not matched to a gene: 0. Germline CDR1 reads MNHNS; CDR2 reads SASEGT. CDR3 length equals 14 residues. CDR3: CASRGLAGGNEQFF. CDR3 bases: TGTGCCAGCAGGGGACTAGCGGGGGGGAATGAGCAGTTCTTC.

The V and J genes are TRBV30 and TRBJ2-3, with a tentative D call TRBD2 (5 bases). The V end was cut by 0 bases, the J end by 10 bases, with 8 bases between. Germline CDR1 and CDR2: GTSNPN and SVGIG (reference sequence). This CDR3 has 11 amino acids. The CDR3 DNA sequence: TGTGCCTGGAGTGTTCGAGCGGCGCAGTATTTT. Amino acids: CAWSVRAAQYF.

The sample holds many counts of this clonotype. The gene calls are TRBV12-3 or TRBV12-4 and TRBJ2-1, with D possibly TRBD2 on 6 matching bases. The CDR3 has 14 amino acids. V shed 3 bases and J shed 6 bases, with 12 bases lying between them. The CDR3 DNA follows: TGTGCCAGCAGTTTCGGAGGGAGAAGCAATGAGCAGTTCTTC. Amino acids: CASSFGGRSNEQFF.

This chain links TRBV4-1 with TRBJ2-2, with 7 bases lining up with TRBD2. The CDR3 has 16 amino acids. J gave up 4 bases and V 1 base, and 6 bases lay outside the gene matches. The germline gives CDR1 MGHRA, CDR2 YSYEKL. The CDR3 DNA reads TGCGCCAGCAGCCAAGGACTAGCCCGCGGCACCGGGGAGCTGTTTTTT. Encoded protein: CASSQGLARGTGELFF.

The genes are TRBV6-6 and TRBJ2-7, with D perhaps TRBD1 or TRBD2 (5 bases each). From germline, CDR1 is MNHNY and CDR2 SVGAGI (reference sequence). The CDR3 extends over 16 amino acids. V lost 2 bases, J lost 1 base, and 15 bases lay in between. CDR3 residues: CASSYNAGTESYEQYF. In nucleotides, the CDR3 is TGTGCCAGCAGTTACAACGCCGGGACGGAGTCCTACGAGCAGTACTTC.

The chain couples TRBV6-5 to TRBJ2-7; unclear D gene. The length of the CDR3 is 15 residues. Germline-derived CDR1 and CDR2 are MNHEY and SVGAGI. Trimming removed 2 bases from V and 7 bases from J, with 18 bases in between. CDR3 coding DNA: TGTGCCAGCAGTTACCAAAGACTCACAAACAATGAGCAGTACTTC. It translates to CASSYQRLTNNEQYF.

J is TRBJ1-4 and V is TRBV7-9; D call uncertain. The V and J ends lost 7 bases and 7 bases respectively, with 10 bases between them. The CDR3 spans 12 residues. CDR1 and CDR2 from the germline V gene are SEHNR and FQNEAQ (reference sequence). CDR3: CASTPLSEKLFF. In nucleotides, the CDR3 is TGTGCCAGCACCCCGCTTTCTGAAAAACTGTTTTTT.

This chain uses TRBV20-1 with TRBJ2-5; 9 bases match TRBD1. CDR1 and CDR2 (germline): DFQATT, SNEGSKA (reference sequence). Losses at the gene ends were 5 bases for V and 11 bases for J; bases not matched to a gene: 18. The CDR3 is made up of 15 amino acids. The CDR3: CSAQSGTGWYNEQYF. The CDR3 nucleotides are TGCAGTGCTCAGTCCGGGACAGGGTGGTACAATGAGCAGTACTTC.

In its sample, this clonotype was seen a few times. The chain couples TRBV18 to TRBJ1-2, with a possible D match to TRBD1 (6 bases). Germline lookup yields CDR1 KGHSH and CDR2 LQKENI. V gave up 6 bases and J gave up 5 bases, with 13 bases separating them. The CDR3 sequence is 13 residues long. The CDR3 loop is CASSRRDTYGYTF. The CDR3 DNA sequence: TGTGCCAGCTCCAGACGGGACACTTATGGCTACACCTTC.